The 22 T cell receptor beta chains listed next were all sequenced from one sample in a study of T cells in Graves' hyperthyroidism and ophthalmopathy. RNA transcripts provided the source from which TCR beta CDR3 regions were amplified. The study used the HTBI primer set for a first-round RT-PCR of the TCR CDR3. TCRdb re-derived calls from the multiplex PCR reads in MiXCR, one entry per CDR3 protein. There are 250,000 to 400,000 distinct CDR3 sequences in the sample; approximately 15% occur only once, and 34% lies in the top ten. The sample consisted of blood. The receptors come from a woman aged 40-49 years with Graves' ophthalmopathy.

In its sample, this clonotype was seen many times. The chain recombines TRBV5-1 with TRBJ2-7, with D unresolved. This CDR3 has 14 amino acids. Germline assignment: CDR1 SGHRS and CDR2 YFSETQ. Trimming left V 4 bases short and J 3 bases short, with 14 bases between. The CDR3 sequence is CASSRFVGNYEQYF. CDR3 in DNA: TGCGCCAGCAGCCGATTTGTGGGGAACTACGAGCAGTACTTC.

This clonotype was observed many times. In DNA, the CDR3 is TGTGCCAGCAGTTTCGGTCAGAGATTGAACACTGAAGCTTTCTTT. Residues: CASSFGQRLNTEAFF. The J gene is TRBJ1-1, the V gene TRBV12-3 or TRBV12-4; D gene unclear. Trimming pared 3 bases from V and 0 bases from J, leaving 11 bases between. CDR3 length equals 15 residues.

This clonotype was detected ten times or more. The gene calls are TRBV5-6 and TRBJ1-2, with D unclear. CDR3 length equals 13 residues. The ends were cut back, 2 bases at V and 4 bases at J, with 9 bases in the middle. Germline loops: CDR1 SGHDT, CDR2 YYEEEE. The CDR3 DNA reads TGTGCCAGCAGCTTAGGCTCGGCCTATGGCTACACCTTC. It specifies CASSLGSAYGYTF.

This clonotype was seen only a few times. The chain couples TRBV20-1 to TRBJ1-5; no definite D call. Trimming left V 3 bases short and J 7 bases short, with 13 bases between. The CDR3 is 13 amino acids. CDR1 and CDR2 from the germline V gene are DFQATT and SNEGSKA (reference sequence). CDR3 bases: TGCAGTGCTAGGGGATCTGATGAGCAGCCCCAGCATTTT. It encodes CSARGSDEQPQHF.

The sample holds a few counts of this clonotype. At one end the junction does not follow the germline gene, possibly because of a read error. DNA for the CDR3: TGTGCCAGCAGAGCAGGGGGAAACACTGAAGCTTCCTTT. Its protein is CASRAGGNTEASF. The chain carries TRBV6-2 or TRBV6-3 and TRBJ1-1; 7 nucleotides agree with TRBD1. CDR1 is MNHEY and CDR2 is SVGEGT in the germline V gene. CDR3 length equals 13 residues.

In this sample, this clonotype turned up many times. The chain recombines TRBV2 with TRBJ2-1; D unclear. Germline V gives CDR1 SNHLY, CDR2 FYNNEI. CDR3 length: 9 residues. Trimming left V 8 bases short and J 11 bases short, with 7 bases between. The CDR3 bases are TGTGCCAGCCGGGCCCAGCAGTTCTTC. Encoded protein: CASRAQQFF.

This clonotype was picked up a small number of times. The V gene is TRBV6-1, the J gene TRBJ1-1; D is possibly TRBD1 (6 bases). This CDR3 spans 14 amino acids. CDR1 and CDR2 from the germline V gene are MNHNS and SASEGT. Trimming left V 5 bases short and J 2 bases short, with 12 bases between. The CDR3 loop reads CASSPGGINTEAFF. CDR3 sequence (DNA): TGTGCCAGCAGTCCGGGGGGCATAAACACTGAAGCTTTCTTT.

The gene calls are TRBV7-2 and TRBJ1-1, with a weak D call TRBD1 (6 bases). Trimming pared 2 bases from V and 1 base from J, leaving 8 bases between. The CDR3 is made up of 14 amino acids. Germline V gene sequence: CDR1 SGHTA, CDR2 FQGNSA. This CDR3 reads CASSLLQGNTEAFF. CDR3 coding DNA: TGTGCCAGCAGCTTATTACAGGGGAACACTGAAGCTTTCTTT.

This clonotype was counted ten times or more. V and J are TRBV2 and TRBJ2-1; the D is unclear. This CDR3 has 15 residues. V was cut by 5 bases and J by 4 bases, with 15 bases left in between. Germline V gene sequence: CDR1 SNHLY, CDR2 FYNNEI. The CDR3 region has the DNA TGTGCCAGCAGTAAGCAGTCTCGGGTATACAATGAGCAGTTCTTC. It is translated as CASSKQSRVYNEQFF.

This clonotype appeared many times. V is TRBV2 and J is TRBJ2-3, with 11 bases identical to TRBD2. This CDR3 has 16 amino acids. Germline-derived CDR1 and CDR2 are SNHLY and FYNNEI. After removal of 5 bases from V and 3 bases from J, the junction contained 7 bases not matched to a gene. The CDR3 protein is CASSTGTSGPTDTQYF. The CDR3 DNA reads as TGTGCCAGCAGTACCGGGACTAGCGGCCCTACAGATACGCAGTATTTT.

This clonotype was seen more than once but under ten times. V and J are TRBV6-2 or TRBV6-3 and TRBJ2-3; TRBD1 is a possible D gene (5 bases). Trimming pared 5 bases from V and 2 bases from J, leaving 8 bases between. This CDR3 has 13 amino acids. Germline V gene lookup returns CDR1 MNHEY and CDR2 SVGEGT. The chain's CDR3 is CASSRQNTDTQYF. The DNA of the CDR3 is TGTGCCAGCAGTAGACAGAACACAGATACGCAGTATTTT.

The rearrangement links TRBV12-3 or TRBV12-4 to TRBJ2-7, with 10 bases aligning to TRBD2. This CDR3 spans 17 amino acids. The junction had 9 bases not matched to a gene; V was cut back by 2 bases and J by 2 bases. The CDR3 region has the DNA TGTGCCAGCAGTTTAAGGGCTAGCGGGAGATCGGCCTACGAGCAGTACTTC. This gives the protein CASSLRASGRSAYEQYF.

The table lists this clonotype with many counts. This chain's CDR3 is CASSLVGFVAGNYEQYF. DNA for the CDR3: TGTGCCAGCAGCTTAGTAGGTTTTGTTGCGGGAAACTACGAGCAGTACTTC. This chain joins TRBV7-8 and TRBJ2-7; a possible D gene is TRBD2 (6 bases). Germline assignment: CDR1 SGHVS and CDR2 FQNEAQ. The CDR3 consists of 17 residues. Trimming removed 1 base at V and 3 bases at J, with 19 bases between. Filled out from reference TRBV7-8 and TRBJ2-7, the complete variable domain reads GAGVSQSPRYKVAKRGQDVALRCDPISGHVSLFWYQQALGQGPEFLTYFQNEAQLDKSGLPSDRFFAERPEGSVSTLKIQRTQQEDSAVYLCASSLVGFVAGNYEQYFGPGTRLTVT.

In its sample, this clonotype was seen many times. V is TRBV27 and J is TRBJ1-6, with TRBD1 matching 8 bases. CDR1 MNHEY and CDR2 SMNVEV come from the germline V gene (reference sequence). With V trimmed by 6 bases and J by 4 bases, 5 bases remained unmatched. The CDR3 sequence is 15 residues long. The CDR3 region is CASRLDRAYNSPLHF. The CDR3 nucleotides are TGTGCCAGCAGACTGGACAGGGCATATAATTCACCCCTCCACTTT.

This clonotype was observed a few times. This may be a read error: a much more frequent sequence differs by one nucleotide. The chain carries TRBV12-3 or TRBV12-4 and TRBJ1-4; 8 bases are a match to TRBD1. The CDR3 covers 14 residues. V dropped 6 bases and J dropped 8; count of bases not matched to a gene: 8. CDR3 region: CASSAGAGGEKLFF. Here the CDR3 DNA reads TGTGCCAGCAGCGCCGGGGCAGGGGGCGAAAAACTGTTTTTT.

This clonotype was seen repeatedly, ten times or more. The chain combines TRBV7-2 with TRBJ2-5, with TRBD2 matching 7 bases. CDR1 SGHTA and CDR2 FQGNSA come from the germline V gene. The trim removed 5 bases at V and 11 bases at J, leaving 14 bases unmatched. The CDR3 is 14 amino acids. CDR3 sequence reads: CASSPRRSGTFQYF. The DNA of the CDR3 is TGTGCCAGCAGCCCCCGCCGAAGCGGGACTTTTCAGTACTTC.

This clonotype has more than one count but fewer than ten. The chain carries TRBV19 and TRBJ1-5; D possibly corresponds to TRBD1 (5 bases). The CDR3 spans 17 residues. V shed 3 bases and J shed 3 bases, with 18 bases lying between them. CDR1 and CDR2 (germline): LNHDA, SQIVND (reference sequence). The CDR3: CASSIPARQSANQPQHF. CDR3 in DNA: TGTGCCAGTAGTATTCCGGCCCGACAGAGTGCCAATCAGCCCCAGCATTTT. The full variable domain, completed using reference TRBV19 and TRBJ1-5, is DGGITQSPKYLFRKEGQNVTLSCEQNLNHDAMYWYRQDPGQGLRLIYYSQIVNDFQKGDIAEGYSVSREKKESFPLTVTSAQKNPTAFYLCASSIPARQSANQPQHFGDGTRLSIL.

This clonotype was picked up many times. The chain uses TRBV5-1 and TRBJ1-1; D is possibly TRBD1 (6 bases). Trimming took off 5 bases at V and 1 base at J, with 18 bases between the two ends. The CDR3 has 16 amino acids. Germline V CDR1 and CDR2: SGHRS, YFSETQ. This CDR3 is CASRSDSGQKNTEAFF. CDR3 nucleotide sequence: TGCGCCAGCAGGTCTGATTCCGGACAGAAGAACACTGAAGCTTTCTTT.

The V call is TRBV19, the J call TRBJ2-2; D ambiguous. The CDR3 sequence is 19 residues long. Trimming pared 0 bases from V and 1 base from J, leaving 18 bases between. Germline V gene lookup returns CDR1 LNHDA and CDR2 SQIVND (reference sequence). CDR3 nucleotide sequence: TGTGCCAGTAGTATAGATCGAGTCCATGCAGCCCAGAACACCGGGGAGCTGTTTTTT. Protein sequence: CASSIDRVHAAQNTGELFF.

This clonotype was seen repeatedly, ten times or more. The V and J genes are TRBV2 and TRBJ1-1; D ambiguous. CDR3 length: 13 amino acids. Trimming removed 4 bases at V and 3 bases at J, with 9 bases between. Germline V gene sequence: CDR1 SNHLY, CDR2 FYNNEI. The CDR3 region is CASSVRQDTEAFF. DNA for the CDR3: TGTGCCAGCAGTGTCCGACAAGACACTGAAGCTTTCTTT. Supplemented by reference TRBV2 and TRBJ1-1, the full variable domain reads EPEVTQTPSHQVTQMGQEVILRCVPISNHLYFYWYRQILGQKVEFLVSFYNNEISEKSEIFDDQFSVERPDGSNFTLKIRSTKLEDSAMYFCASSVRQDTEAFFGQGTRLTVV.

This clonotype was counted ten times or more. The gene calls are TRBV20-1 and TRBJ1-2, with D possibly TRBD1 on 5 matching bases. The germline V and J ends were trimmed by 3 bases and 2 bases, with 10 bases remaining between them. The germline CDR1 and CDR2 sequences are DFQATT and SNEGSKA (reference sequence). There are 13 residues in the CDR3. As DNA, the CDR3 is TGCAGTGCTAGGGACTCAGGGAACTATGGCTACACCTTC. Translating gives CSARDSGNYGYTF.

This clonotype was counted ten times or more. Here the CDR3 reads CASSEYGASSYGYTF. CDR3 coding DNA: TGTGCCAGCAGTGAATATGGTGCCTCGAGCTATGGCTACACCTTC. The chain combines TRBV25-1 with TRBJ1-2; unclear D gene. The CDR3 is made up of 15 amino acids. The V gene's germline CDR1 is MGHDK and CDR2 SYGVNS. The V and J ends lost 0 bases and 4 bases respectively, with 12 bases between them.